These 3 T cell receptor beta chains were all obtained from the same sample, sequenced in a study of T cells in tuberculosis. Clones were read by immunoSEQ multiplex PCR, and TCRdb kept only the in-frame ones, dropping some. The profile shows about 43,000 clones, 95% of them singletons. The sample consisted of PBMCs. These receptors were taken from a donor aged 10-30 years with latent tuberculosis or without tuberculosis infection.

This chain links TRBV9 with TRBJ1-6; no clear D gene. Germline CDR1 SGDLS, CDR2 YYNGEE. V lost 0 bases and J 6 bases, leaving 10 bases between the germline ends. The CDR3 is made up of 15 amino acids. CDR3 sequence (DNA): TGTGCCAGCAGCGTAGCTTCAACTGCTAATTCACCCCTCCACTTT. Residues: CASSVASTANSPLHF.

This chain links TRBV4-2 with TRBJ2-1, with 9 bases fitting TRBD2. J was trimmed by 8 bases and V by 1 base; bases with no gene match: 6. The CDR3 runs to 15 residues. CDR1 LGHNA and CDR2 YNFKEQ come from the germline V gene. The CDR3 loop reads CASSQGAGGAYEQFF. DNA for the CDR3: TGTGCCAGCAGCCAAGGGGCGGGGGGGGCCTATGAGCAGTTCTTC.

This chain connects TRBV6-1 to TRBJ2-7, with TRBD2 matching over 8 bases. Germline CDR1 reads MNHNS; CDR2 reads SASEGT. Losses at the gene ends were 4 bases for V and 2 bases for J; bases not matched to a gene: 7. The length of the CDR3 is 15 residues. The CDR3 reads CASSGFSGETYEQYF. CDR3 DNA sequence: TGTGCCAGCAGTGGATTTAGCGGGGAGACCTACGAGCAGTACTTC.